A single TCR beta chain is shown here with its context. These data originate in a study of T cell changes during pregnancy in multiple sclerosis. V trimming: 7 bases; J trimming: 6 bases; junction bases outside the gene matches: 6. Germline V CDR1 and CDR2: MRHNA, SNTAGT. This CDR3 is 14 amino acids long. TCRdb's table, derived via immunoSEQ multiplex PCR, lists solely in-frame clones and lacks some. The sample contains around 36,000 clones, about 91% of which appear only once. The V call is TRBV6-4, the J call TRBJ2-1; the match to TRBD2 covers 10 bases. This receptor was identified in a female donor with multiple sclerosis, enrolled in a pregnancy study. Sample: CD8+ T cells from peripheral blood mononuclear cells, taken before pregnancy. This CDR3 reads CASTSSGSSNEQFF. As DNA, the CDR3 is TGTGCCAGCACCTCTAGCGGGAGTTCCAATGAGCAGTTCTTC.